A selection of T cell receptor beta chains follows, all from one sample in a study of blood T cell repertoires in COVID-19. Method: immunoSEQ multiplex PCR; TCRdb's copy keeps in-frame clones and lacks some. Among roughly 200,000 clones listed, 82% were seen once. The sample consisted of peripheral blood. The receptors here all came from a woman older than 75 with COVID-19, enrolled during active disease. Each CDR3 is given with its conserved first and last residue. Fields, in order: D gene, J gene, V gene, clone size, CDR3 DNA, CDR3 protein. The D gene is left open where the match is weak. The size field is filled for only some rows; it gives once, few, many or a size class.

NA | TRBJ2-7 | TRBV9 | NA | TGTGCCAGCAGCGTAGTTCCTTTCACAGAGCAGTACTTC | CASSVVPFTEQYF
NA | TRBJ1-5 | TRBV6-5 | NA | TGTGCCAGCAGTCTCACCTACAGGGTAGGCCAGCCCCAGCATTTT | CASSLTYRVGQPQHF
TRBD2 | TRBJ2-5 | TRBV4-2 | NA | TGTGCCAGCAGCCAAGGTAGCGGGGGGTCAACCGGAGAGACCCAGTACTTC | CASSQGSGGSTGETQYF
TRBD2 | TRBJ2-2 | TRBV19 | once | TGTGCCAGTAGTTGGGGACTAGCGGGGGCGGCGAACACCGGGGAGCTGTTTTTT | CASSWGLAGAANTGELFF
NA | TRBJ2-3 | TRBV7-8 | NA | TGTGCCAGCAGGCGGGCCTCCCTGGATACGCAGTATTTT | CASRRASLDTQYF
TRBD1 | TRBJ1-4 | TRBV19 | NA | TGTGCCAGTAGGGGACAGAGCAATGAAAAACTGTTTTTT | CASRGQSNEKLFF
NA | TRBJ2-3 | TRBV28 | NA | TGTGCCAGCAGTTCTCCGGGGATGTATGCGACAGATACGCAGTATTTT | CASSSPGMYATDTQYF
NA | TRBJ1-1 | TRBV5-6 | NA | TGTGCCAGCAGCTTGGCCGGACAATGGAACACTGAAGCTTTCTTT | CASSLAGQWNTEAFF
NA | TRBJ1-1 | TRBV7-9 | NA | TGTGCCAGCAGCGACGCTGGGGGGGCGAACACTGAAGCTTTCTTT | CASSDAGGANTEAFF
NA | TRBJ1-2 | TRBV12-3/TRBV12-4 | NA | TGTGCCAGCAGTTTCGGGACTAACTATGGCTACACCTTC | CASSFGTNYGYTF
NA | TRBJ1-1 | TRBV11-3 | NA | TGTGCCAGCAGCTTCACAAGACTGACTGAAGCTTTCTTT | CASSFTRLTEAFF
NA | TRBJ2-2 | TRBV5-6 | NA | TGTGCCAGCAGCATCCAGGGCACCAACGGGGAGCTGTTTTTT | CASSIQGTNGELFF
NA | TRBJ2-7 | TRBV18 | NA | TGTGCCAGCTCACCAGGGTCAGGCGAGCAGTACTTC | CASSPGSGEQYF
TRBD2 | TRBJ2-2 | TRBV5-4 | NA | TGTGCCAGCAGCCGGATAGCGGGGGCGAACACCGGGGAGCTGTTTTTT | CASSRIAGANTGELFF
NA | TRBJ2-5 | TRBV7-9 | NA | TGTGCCAGCAGCTTGAACAGTGTCGTGACCCAGTACTTC | CASSLNSVVTQYF
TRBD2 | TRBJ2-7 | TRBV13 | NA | TGTGCCAGCAGCTTAGGCCTGAGGGACAGCGGGGGGCCTGGGGAGCAGTACTTC | CASSLGLRDSGGPGEQYF
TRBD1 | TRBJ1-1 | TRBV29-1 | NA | TGCAGCGTCCGGACAGGGGGAAACACTGAAGCTTTCTTT | CSVRTGGNTEAFF
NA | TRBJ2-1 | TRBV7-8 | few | TGTGCCAGCAGCCTGCAGTACAATGAGCAGTTCTTC | CASSLQYNEQFF
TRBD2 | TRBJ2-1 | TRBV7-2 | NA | TGTGCCAGCAGCTTAGCCCTAGCGGAGTACAATGAGCAGTTCTTC | CASSLALAEYNEQFF
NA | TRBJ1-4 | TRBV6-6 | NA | TGTGCCAGCAGCCCGGGGGGGGTTGGGGAAAAACTGTTTTTT | CASSPGGVGEKLFF
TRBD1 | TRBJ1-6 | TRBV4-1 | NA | TGCGCCAGCAGCCAAGCGAAGGACAGGGGATATTCACCCCTCCACTTT | CASSQAKDRGYSPLHF
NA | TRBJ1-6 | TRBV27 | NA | TGTGCCAGCAGTTCTGACAGGTGGGATTCACCCCTCCACTTT | CASSSDRWDSPLHF
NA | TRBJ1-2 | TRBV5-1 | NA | TGCGCCAGCAGCTTGGAGGGGTATGGCTACACCTTC | CASSLEGYGYTF
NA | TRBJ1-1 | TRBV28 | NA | TGTGCCAGCAGTTTGGCAGGGATGGTAGCTTTCTTT | CASSLAGMVAFF
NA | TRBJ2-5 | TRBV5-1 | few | TGCGCCAGTGTTCCCGGGACTGGAGAAGGAGAGACCCAGTACTTC | CASVPGTGEGETQYF
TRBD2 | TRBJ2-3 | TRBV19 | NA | TGTGCCGGAAAAAGAGACGTCGAGCGGGGTTGCACAGATACGCAGTATTTT | CAGKRDVERGCTDTQYF
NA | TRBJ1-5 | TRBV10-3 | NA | TGTGCCATCAGGGGGGGGGCCGATCAGCCCCAGCATTTT | CAIRGGADQPQHF
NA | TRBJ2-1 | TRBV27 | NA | TGTGCCAGCAGTTTACAACTAGCATTTAATGAGCAGTTCTTC | CASSLQLAFNEQFF
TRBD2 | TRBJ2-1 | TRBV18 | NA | TGTGCCAGCTCACCGTCCGGGACTAGCGGGAGTAGTGAGCAGTTCTTC | CASSPSGTSGSSEQFF
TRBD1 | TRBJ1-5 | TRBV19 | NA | TGTGCCAGCCGGGACAGGGGCGCGCAGCCCCAGCATTTT | CASRDRGAQPQHF
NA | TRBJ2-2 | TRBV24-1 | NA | TGTGCCACCGGCACGGGCACCGGGGAGCTGTTTTTT | CATGTGTGELFF
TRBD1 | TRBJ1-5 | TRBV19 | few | TGTGCCAGTACCGACGGACAGGGGATTGGTCAGCCCCAGCATTTT | CASTDGQGIGQPQHF
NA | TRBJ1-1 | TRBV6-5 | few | TGTGCCAGCAGTTACGTGGCCCGGGGGGAGAGAGAAGCTTTCTTT | CASSYVARGEREAFF
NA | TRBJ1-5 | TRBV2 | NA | TGTGCCAGCAGTGCGGGGGGGGAGCAGCCCCAGCATTTT | CASSAGGEQPQHF
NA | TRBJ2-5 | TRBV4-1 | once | TGCGCCAGCAGCCAAGGAACCCGGGACTCAAAAGAGACCCAGTACTTC | CASSQGTRDSKETQYF
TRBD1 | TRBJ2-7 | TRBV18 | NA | TGTGCCAGCTCACGGACAGGGATGAGCGACGAGCAGTACTTC | CASSRTGMSDEQYF
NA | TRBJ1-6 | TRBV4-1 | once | TGCGCCAGCAGCCAAGGAGGCTCACCCCTCCACTTT | CASSQGGSPLHF